Presented here are 15 T cell receptor beta chains from one specimen sequenced in a study of blood T cells in healthy people across ages. Using a J-beta primer mix together with a sample-barcoded 5' primer, a second PCR was run for roughly 7 to 12 cycles. TCRdb reprocessed the 5' RACE reads via MiXCR and lists one record per CDR3 protein. The sample gives roughly 1.5 million distinct CDR3 sequences, around 40% of which show up once; about 4.1% is in the top ten. The sequenced material came from blood. The receptors originated from a woman in her late teens or twenties in good health.

DNA for the CDR3: TGTGCCAGCAGACCCACCCGGGACAGGGGCTACACCTTC. Amino acid sequence: CASRPTRDRGYTF. The rearrangement links TRBV7-9 to TRBJ1-2; 8 bases align to TRBD1. Looked up from germline, CDR1 is SEHNR and CDR2 is FQNEAQ (reference sequence). The J segment lost 8 bases and the V segment lost 6 bases, leaving 8 bases of the junction unmatched. This CDR3 region has 13 residues.

The chain links TRBV12-3 or TRBV12-4 to TRBJ2-1; weak D call: TRBD2 (6 bases). Between the trimmed V and J ends, which lost 6 bases and 3 bases, there was a span of 12 bases. The CDR3 extends over 14 amino acids. The CDR3 spells CASRHRDFYNEQFF. The CDR3 region has the DNA TGTGCCAGCAGACATCGGGACTTCTACAATGAGCAGTTCTTC.

There are many counts of this clonotype. With a much larger clone just one base away, this may be a read error. This chain joins TRBV7-6 and TRBJ2-1; D unresolved. The V gene's germline CDR1 is SGHVS and CDR2 FNYEAQ. This CDR3 is built from 16 residues. Trimming removed 1 base from V and 5 bases from J, with 15 bases in between. The CDR3 is CASSLDVLRFNNEQFF. The CDR3 nucleotides are TGTGCCAGCAGCTTAGATGTGCTCCGGTTTAACAATGAGCAGTTCTTC.

Comment on this clonotype: One end of the junction varies from germline; a read error may be responsible. This chain joins TRBV3-1 and TRBJ1-2, with D perhaps matching TRBD1 (6 bases). The CDR3 has 13 residues. Per germline, CDR1 LGHDT and CDR2 YNNKEL (reference sequence). The CDR3 is CASSQVDSYGHTF. CDR3 nucleotide sequence: TGTGCCAGCAGCCAAGTGGACAGCTATGGCCACACCTTC.

A remark on this clonotype: A much larger clone is a single base away; this may be a read error. The chain combines TRBV7-2 with TRBJ2-7; 8 bases agree with TRBD1. CDR1 SGHTA and CDR2 FQGNSA come from the germline V gene. This CDR3 is 15 amino acids long. The CDR3 region is CAGSPTGGTSYEQYF. CDR3 nucleotides: TGTGCCGGCAGCCCAACAGGGGGAACCTCCTACGAGCAGTACTTC. Variable domain in full (rest from reference TRBV7-2 and TRBJ2-7): GAGVSQSPSNKVTEKGKDVELRCDPISGHTALYWYRQSLGQGLEFLIYFQGNSAPDKSGLPSDRFSAERTGGSVSTLTIQRTQQEDSAVYLCAGSPTGGTSYEQYFGPGTRLTVT.

The chain couples TRBV20-1 to TRBJ2-2; no definite D call. The CDR3 consists of 12 residues. Germline CDR1 is DFQATT and CDR2 is SNEGSKA (reference sequence). V shed 6 bases and J shed 7 bases, with 12 bases lying between them. This CDR3 reads CSAPERSGELFF. The CDR3 bases are TGCAGTGCGCCAGAGAGGAGCGGGGAGCTGTTTTTT.

The chain is built from TRBV20-1 and TRBJ2-3, with 13 bases matching TRBD2. After removal of 5 bases from V and 6 bases from J, the junction contained 8 bases not matched to a gene. This CDR3 comprises 15 residues. Germline CDR1 DFQATT, CDR2 SNEGSKA (reference sequence). CDR3 amino acids: CSAHGLAGVLDTQYF. CDR3 nucleotide sequence: TGCAGTGCTCACGGACTAGCGGGGGTTTTGGATACGCAGTATTTT.

The table lists this clonotype with a few counts. This chain uses TRBV20-1 with TRBJ2-3; 8 bases match TRBD2. The trim removed 6 bases at V and 5 bases at J, leaving 10 bases unmatched. The germline V gene has CDR1 DFQATT and CDR2 SNEGSKA (reference sequence). This CDR3 has 14 residues. The CDR3 sequence: CSAPTGLAIDTQYF. The CDR3 DNA reads as TGCAGTGCCCCAACCGGACTAGCTATAGATACGCAGTATTTT.

The genes are TRBV25-1 and TRBJ1-4, with D uncertain. The germline V and J ends were trimmed by 3 bases and 0 bases, with 14 bases remaining between them. CDR3 length: 17 amino acids. Germline V lookup: CDR1 MGHDK, CDR2 SYGVNS. The CDR3 nucleotides read TGTGCCAGCAGTGAGGTAGCGGCTTTCGCAACTAATGAAAAACTGTTTTTT. Protein sequence: CASSEVAAFATNEKLFF.

A note on this clonotype: A much larger clonotype is one base distant, so this may be a read error. The chain carries TRBV2 and TRBJ2-5; D remains ambiguous. CDR3 size: 12 residues. Germline V gives CDR1 SNHLY, CDR2 FYNNEI. CDR3 region: CVSSPVGETQYF. The CDR3 bases are TGTGTCAGCAGCCCTGTGGGAGAGACCCAGTACTTC.

This clonotype has a handful of counts. J is TRBJ1-5 and V is TRBV7-9; D gene unclear. The V gene lost 1 base and the J gene lost 4 bases, with 8 bases spanning the gap. Looked up from germline, CDR1 is SEHNR and CDR2 is FQNEAQ (reference sequence). This CDR3 is 14 amino acids long. CDR3 bases: TGTGCCAGCAGCTTAGAGACGTATAATCAGCCCCAGCATTTT. Its protein product is CASSLETYNQPQHF.

J is TRBJ2-7 and V is TRBV12-3 or TRBV12-4; 11 nucleotides agree with TRBD2. This CDR3 has 15 amino acids. After removal of 6 bases from V and 7 bases from J, the junction contained 11 bases not matched to a gene. CDR3 loop: CASRYLSGRASEQYF. CDR3 in DNA: TGTGCCAGCAGATACCTTAGCGGGAGGGCCTCAGAGCAGTACTTC.

The CDR3 spells CATGSQETQYF. The CDR3 DNA reads TGTGCCACCGGCAGCCAAGAGACCCAGTACTTC. This chain uses TRBV24-1 with TRBJ2-5; D ambiguous. Looked up from germline, CDR1 is KGHDR and CDR2 is SFDVKD. The CDR3 is 11 amino acids. Trimming left V 9 bases short and J 1 base short, with 5 bases between.

This rearrangement joins TRBV11-2 to TRBJ1-1; weak D call: TRBD1 (5 bases). The ends were cut back, 1 base at V and 4 bases at J, with 13 bases in the middle. This CDR3 region has 15 residues. Looked up from germline, CDR1 is SGHAT and CDR2 is FQNNGV. The CDR3 DNA sequence: TGTGCCAGCAGCTTAGGGGCCGGGGGGGGCACTGAAGCTTTCTTT. Its translation is CASSLGAGGGTEAFF.

As for this clonotype: Germline and junction disagree at one end, which may indicate a read error. This chain connects TRBV27 to TRBJ2-7; D not certain. CDR1 is MNHEY, CDR2 SMNVEV, per germline (reference sequence). The CDR3 spans 13 residues. The CDR3 is CASILSSGHEQYF. DNA for the CDR3: TGTGCCAGCATTTTATCCTCCGGGCATGAGCAGTACTTC.